This TCR beta chain was retrieved from a study of blood T cell repertoires in COVID-19 (dated by TCRdb to 2020 to 2021). For the study in its entirety: The collaborator samples originated in the United States, Italy and Spain and spanned the acute and convalescent phases of COVID-19. The prospective study material was composed of cDNA or gDNA derived from T cells, B-cell-depleted T cells, or PBMCs. Deeply sampled blood TCRbeta repertoires from subjects exposed to, actively infected with, or recovered from COVID-19 were included in the dataset. The repertoires were released in a freely available public database intended as a resource for research on the immune response to SARS-CoV-2. The samples were drawn from the first 160 participants of the ongoing ImmuneRACE study and from more than 1,000 subjects provided by 6 global collaborators. The sample metadata nearly always contained a de-identified subject ID, COVID-19 status, age in years and sex. Where available, HLA class I and class II types were obtained from metadata supplied by the sample provider rather than from assay-based typing.

Turning to this clone: The antigen it recognizes is unknown. No base quality information exists; no much larger clone differs at one position.

TCRbeta CDR3 regions were amplified from genomic DNA by means of the immunoSEQ Assay, a bias-controlled multiplex PCR. In the original analysis: The number of nucleated cells in each sample was estimated from the amplification of reference gene primers within the assay. To quantify the absolute abundance of each unique TCRbeta CDR3 rearrangement, sequence reads were collapsed and filtered. For each sample, productive Simpson clonality was calculated as the square root of Simpson's diversity index over productive rearrangements. As stored in TCRdb, this immuneACCESS dataset retains in-frame rearrangements with V and J assigned. A fraction of the clones does not appear; measured against another copy, unresolved V genes explain less than half of the discrepancy, and the remainder lacks a known reason. The DNA gave D and trimming, while V, J and clone size come from that table. The sample table records 85,000 to 130,000 clones; just under 85% of these occur just once. Clones ranked in the top ten supply approximately 3.5% of the sample.

Collaborating institutions collected whole blood in K2EDTA tubes following their own protocols. Collaborator samples were shipped for TCRbeta analysis as frozen whole blood, isolated PBMCs, or DNA extracted from either sample type. Germline trimming amounts to 5 bases on V and 3 bases on J, with 11 as the count of junction bases outside the gene matches. CDR1 and CDR2, per the germline V gene (reference sequence), are SEHNR and FQNEAQ. Its CDR3 holds 17 amino acids, cysteine through phenylalanine. Here the CDR3 DNA is all that survives: 51 bases in frame from base 1. Summary of the overall study and its limitations: Clinical and demographic metadata were provided uncurated, with the amount varying by source and participant.

Material for sequencing was peripheral blood. The V and J genes are TRBV7-9 and TRBJ2-2, and 8 bases in between align with TRBD1. The origin of this receptor is a woman at least 80 years old with active or convalescent COVID-19. DNA sequence: TGTGCCAGCAGCGTAGGACAGGGAGAGGGTTACACCGGGGAGCTGTTTTTT. Its amino acids are CASSVGQGEGYTGELFF.